The 15 T cell receptor beta chains below all came from one sample that was sequenced in a study of blood T cell repertoires in COVID-19. Sequenced by immunoSEQ multiplex PCR; TCRdb stores in-frame clones only, minus some. The table shows about 76,000 clones, with roughly 83% occurring only once. Sequencing was done on a sample of peripheral blood. These TCRs come from an elderly man with acute or convalescent COVID-19.

Note on this clone: The sample holds other DNA sequences that translate to the same CDR3. The CDR3 loop reads CASSYRDRDNEQFF. CDR3 DNA sequence: TGTGCCAGCAGCTACCGGGACAGGGACAATGAGCAGTTCTTC. The chain employs TRBV7-2 and TRBJ2-1, with TRBD1 identical over 9 bases. CDR3 length: 14 amino acids. With 4 bases clipped from V and 5 bases from J, the junction kept 3 bases outside the gene matches. Germline assignment: CDR1 SGHTA and CDR2 FQGNSA.

The genes are TRBV4-3 and TRBJ2-1; D ambiguous. The length of the CDR3 is 15 residues. Germline-derived CDR1 and CDR2 are LGHNA and YSLEER. Trimming cost V 0 bases and J 7 bases, with 13 bases left between them. The CDR3 nucleotides are TGCGCCAGCAGCCAAGAGTGGTCGGTCTGGAATGAGCAGTTCTTC. Residues: CASSQEWSVWNEQFF.

In its sample, this clone was seen a few times. The chain combines TRBV24-1 with TRBJ2-3, with D perhaps TRBD1 (7 bases). Trimming cost V 0 bases and J 2 bases, with 11 bases left between them. CDR1 KGHDR and CDR2 SFDVKD come from the germline V gene. There are 16 residues in the CDR3. The chain's CDR3 is CATSDLDRDSTDTQYF. Here the CDR3 DNA reads TGTGCCACCAGTGATTTGGACAGGGACTCCACAGATACGCAGTATTTT.

This rearrangement joins TRBV7-3 to TRBJ2-3; TRBD2 aligns across 9 bases. The ends lost 5 bases at V and 1 base at J; junction bases unmatched: 7. This CDR3 region has 16 residues. CDR1 SGHTA and CDR2 FQGTGA come from the germline V gene. DNA for the CDR3: TGTGCCAGCAGCCCCCAGACTAGCGGTCGCACAGATACGCAGTATTTT. Protein sequence: CASSPQTSGRTDTQYF.

This chain joins TRBV3-1 (or the pseudogene TRBV3-2) and TRBJ2-5; D perhaps matches TRBD1 (6 bases). Germline V gene lookup returns CDR1 LGHDT and CDR2 YNNKEL (reference sequence). Between the trimmed V and J ends, which lost 4 bases and 4 bases, there was a span of 13 bases. The CDR3 extends over 14 amino acids. The CDR3 nucleotides are TGTGCCAGCAGCCGATCTCAGGGGCCAGAGACCCAGTACTTC. Its protein is CASSRSQGPETQYF.

The chain carries TRBV7-4 and TRBJ1-1, with 12 bases that match TRBD1. V lost 4 bases, J lost 6 bases, and 9 bases stayed unmatched. The CDR3 sequence is 16 residues long. The germline V gene has CDR1 SGHVT and CDR2 SQSDAQ. This chain's CDR3 is CASSWGSGQGASEAFF. CDR3 DNA sequence: TGTGCCAGCAGCTGGGGATCGGGACAGGGGGCCTCTGAAGCTTTCTTT.

This sequence joins TRBV3-1 (or the pseudogene TRBV3-2) and TRBJ2-1; 12 bases map to TRBD2. CDR3 length: 16 residues. Trimming took 3 bases from V and 6 from J; bases not matched to a gene: 6. Germline loops: CDR1 LGHDT, CDR2 YNNKEL (reference sequence). Here the CDR3 reads CASSHSASGGANEQFF. In DNA, the CDR3 is TGTGCCAGCAGCCATTCTGCTAGCGGGGGGGCCAATGAGCAGTTCTTC.

The CDR3, as DNA: TGTGCCAGTAGTCTGACAGGGACGAACACCGGGGAGCTGTTTTTT. Residues: CASSLTGTNTGELFF. The gene calls are TRBV19 and TRBJ2-2; 7 bases agree with TRBD1. This CDR3 has 15 amino acids. Germline CDR1 is LNHDA and CDR2 is SQIVND (reference sequence). The V segment lost 5 bases and the J segment 0 bases; nucleotides outside the gene matches: 3.

This clone was observed a single time. V is TRBV28 and J is TRBJ1-1; 9 bases are a match to TRBD1. The germline CDR1 and CDR2 sequences are MDHEN and SYDVKM. V shed 5 bases and J 2 bases; nucleotides not matched to a gene: 6. The CDR3 length is 15 residues. CDR3 in amino acids: CASSPPGQGNTEAFF. The CDR3 DNA is TGTGCCAGCAGTCCGCCGGGACAGGGTAACACTGAAGCTTTCTTT. The variable domain in full, with the rest retrieved from reference TRBV28 and TRBJ1-1, is DVKVTQSSRYLVKRTGEKVFLECVQDMDHENMFWYRQDPGLGLRLIYFSYDVKMKEKGDIPEGYSVSREKKERFSLILESASTNQTSMYLCASSPPGQGNTEAFFGQGTRLTVV.

This chain links TRBV5-1 with TRBJ1-1; 10 nucleotides match TRBD1. The germline CDR1 and CDR2 sequences are SGHRS and YFSETQ. The CDR3 runs 17 residues. The junction had 10 bases not matched to a gene; V was cut back by 4 bases and J by 1 base. The CDR3 spells CASSDRDRGGPNTEAFF. The CDR3 region has the DNA TGCGCCAGCAGCGATCGGGACAGGGGAGGCCCGAACACTGAAGCTTTCTTT.

The chain couples TRBV4-3 to TRBJ2-7, with 8 bases that match TRBD2. J gave up 3 bases and V 0 bases, and 7 bases lay outside the gene matches. Germline V CDR1 and CDR2: LGHNA, YSLEER. The length of the CDR3 is 16 residues. Here the CDR3 reads CASSQDLTSGDYEQYF. The CDR3 DNA reads as TGCGCCAGCAGCCAAGATCTCACTAGCGGAGACTACGAGCAGTACTTC.

This clone was seen only once. This rearrangement joins TRBV6-5 to TRBJ1-1; 7 nucleotides align to TRBD1. The V and J ends lost 0 bases and 7 bases, in that order; junction bases with no gene match: 8. Germline V gives CDR1 MNHEY, CDR2 SVGAGI. The CDR3 loop spans 15 amino acids. DNA of the CDR3: TGTGCCAGCAGTTACTCGGGCAGGGGGATCTTTGAAGCTTTCTTT. This sequence encodes CASSYSGRGIFEAFF.

V and J are TRBV7-9 and TRBJ1-3; D possibly corresponds to TRBD1 (5 bases). V was shortened by 5 bases and J by 0 bases, with 17 bases between the two germline ends. The germline CDR1 and CDR2 sequences are SEHNR and FQNEAQ (reference sequence). This CDR3 region has 17 residues. The CDR3 is CASSPTTTGHSGNTIYF. The CDR3, as DNA: TGTGCCAGCAGCCCTACGACCACAGGTCACTCTGGAAACACCATATATTTT. Supplemented by reference TRBV7-9 and TRBJ1-3, the full variable domain reads DTGVSQNPRHKITKRGQNVTFRCDPISEHNRLYWYRQTLGQGPEFLTYFQNEAQLEKSRLLSDRFSAERPKGSFSTLEIQRTEQGDSAMYLCASSPTTTGHSGNTIYFGEGSWLTVV.

The rearrangement links TRBV5-1 to TRBJ2-3; 11 bases agree with TRBD2. From germline, CDR1 is SGHRS and CDR2 YFSETQ. The CDR3 has 18 amino acids. Trimming at V came to 2 bases and at J to 2 bases, leaving 10 bases not matched to a gene. CDR3 sequence: CASSFSPLAGDFTDTQYF. The CDR3 DNA reads as TGCGCCAGCAGCTTTTCACCACTAGCGGGGGATTTCACAGATACGCAGTATTTT.

In this sample, this clone turned up a few times. The V and J genes are TRBV30 and TRBJ1-4, with 11 bases lining up with TRBD1. The CDR3 covers 13 residues. Losses at the gene ends were 4 bases for V and 6 bases for J; bases not matched to a gene: 1. Germline V gene data show CDR1 as GTSNPN and CDR2 as SVGIG (reference sequence). The DNA of the CDR3 is TGTGCCTGGACGGACAGGGGGCATGAAAAACTGTTTTTT. Amino acid sequence: CAWTDRGHEKLFF. Looking up the rest from reference TRBV30 and TRBJ1-4 gives the full variable domain: SQTIHQWPATLVQPVGSPLSLECTVEGTSNPNLYWYRQAAGRGLQLLFYSVGIGQISSEVPQNLSASRPQDRQFILSSKKLLLSDSGFYLCAWTDRGHEKLFFGSGTQLSVL.